These 8 T cell receptor beta chains originate from one sample sequenced in a study of blood T cell repertoires in COVID-19. The protocol was immunoSEQ multiplex PCR, while the TCRdb copy is restricted to in-frame clones and leaves out a portion. Seen here are 300,000 to 350,000 clones, about nine tenths observed once, and the top ten hold just under 6.5%. The sequencing input was peripheral blood. These receptors all stem from a woman between 50 and 59 years old with COVID-19, enrolled during active disease.

The chain is built from TRBV18 and TRBJ2-3, with 15 bases lining up with TRBD2. This CDR3 is 18 amino acids long. Germline trimming cut 3 bases from V and 4 bases from J; bases unmatched to any gene: 8. In germline, CDR1 is KGHSH, CDR2 LQKENI. This CDR3 is CASSPLGLAGGGADTQYF. In DNA form, the CDR3 reads TGTGCCAGCTCACCTCTCGGACTAGCGGGAGGGGGAGCAGATACGCAGTATTTT.

A remark on this clone: A junction boundary mismatches the germline segment, possibly from a read error. The chain combines TRBV7-7 with TRBJ2-3; possibly TRBD2 for D (6 bases). Germline CDR1 is SSHAT and CDR2 is FNYEAQ (reference sequence). The CDR3 runs 18 residues. The CDR3 bases are TGTGCTAGCAGCCGGGACCTCTATTTTAGCGGTCGCACAGATACGCAGTATTTT. It translates to CASSRDLYFSGRTDTQYF.

The chain combines TRBV27 with TRBJ2-2, with a weak D call TRBD2 (5 bases). The CDR3 has 14 amino acids. From germline, CDR1 is MNHEY and CDR2 SMNVEV (reference sequence). V was pared by 0 bases and J by 5 bases, with 7 bases between. This CDR3 is CASSLSGGTGELFF. The DNA of the CDR3 is TGTGCCAGCAGTTTATCGGGCGGGACCGGGGAGCTGTTTTTT.

This sequence joins TRBV27 and TRBJ2-5, with 14 bases lining up with TRBD2. CDR3 length: 17 amino acids. From germline, CDR1 is MNHEY and CDR2 SMNVEV (reference sequence). The J segment lost 6 bases and the V segment lost 3 bases, leaving 9 bases of the junction unmatched. The CDR3 nucleotides read TGTGCCAGCAGTTTCGAGGGTCGACTAGCGGGAGGGCAGACCCAGTACTTC. It yields the protein CASSFEGRLAGGQTQYF.

This chain links TRBV5-1 with TRBJ2-1, with 12 bases matching TRBD2. CDR1 is SGHRS, CDR2 YFSETQ, per germline. The CDR3 runs to 15 residues. Trimming at V came to 3 bases and at J to 10 bases, leaving 8 bases not matched to a gene. The CDR3 is CASSSLIGTSGEQFF. The DNA for the CDR3 is TGCGCCAGCAGCTCCCTCATCGGGACTAGCGGGGAGCAGTTCTTC.

This chain joins TRBV19 and TRBJ1-1; no firm D call. Trimming took off 9 bases at V and 7 bases at J, with 15 bases between the two ends. The CDR3 consists of 12 residues. CDR1 is LNHDA, CDR2 SQIVND, per germline (reference sequence). The CDR3 reads CASTYARNEAFF. In nucleotides, the CDR3 is TGTGCCAGCACTTACGCCAGGAATGAAGCTTTCTTT.

The chain combines TRBV27 with TRBJ2-3, with 15 bases aligning to TRBD2. CDR3 length: 19 amino acids. The junction had 8 bases not matched to a gene; V was cut back by 4 bases and J by 0 bases. CDR1 and CDR2 (germline): MNHEY, SMNVEV (reference sequence). CDR3 nucleotides: TGTGCCAGCAGTTCGGGACTAGCGGGAGGCTTGGGAAGCACAGATACGCAGTATTTT. This encodes CASSSGLAGGLGSTDTQYF.

This clone came up once. The chain has TRBV13 and TRBJ2-1, with 7 bases matching TRBD1. The CDR3 extends over 16 amino acids. The germline gives CDR1 PRHDT, CDR2 FYEKMQ (reference sequence). V shed 5 bases, J shed 3 bases, and the junction held 10 bases outside the gene matches. The CDR3 sequence is CASSPDIGGHYNEQFF. For the CDR3, the DNA is TGTGCCAGCAGCCCGGATATAGGGGGCCACTACAATGAGCAGTTCTTC.